The next 14 T cell receptor beta chains were all read from a single sample in a study of T cells in Graves' hyperthyroidism and ophthalmopathy. RNA transcripts yielded amplified TCR beta CDR3 regions. Primed by the HTBI set, a first-round RT-PCR was run on the TCR CDR3. From the multiplex PCR reads, TCRdb called clonotypes with MiXCR, one entry per CDR3 protein. The sample includes fewer than 250,000 distinct CDR3 sequences, less than 20% seen only once; the top ten take about 29%. The sample comprised blood. These TCRs come from a woman between 18 and 30 years old with Graves' ophthalmopathy.

This clonotype was seen many times. The rearrangement uses TRBV28 and TRBJ2-5, with TRBD2 matching over 13 bases. The CDR3 runs 17 residues. Per germline, CDR1 MDHEN and CDR2 SYDVKM. V lost 4 bases, J lost 5 bases, and 10 bases stayed unmatched. CDR3 in DNA: TGTGCCAGCAGTTCCCTCTGGACTAGCGGGAGTGTCGAGACCCAGTACTTC. Its translation: CASSSLWTSGSVETQYF.

The sample holds many counts of this clonotype. CDR3 in DNA: TGTGCCATCGCAGCAAGCCAAGAGACCCAGTACTTC. Residues: CAIAASQETQYF. The chain combines TRBV10-3 with TRBJ2-5; D call uncertain. The CDR3 is 12 amino acids. V lost 8 bases, J lost 1 base, and 8 bases lay in between. Germline V gene sequence: CDR1 ENHRY, CDR2 SYGVKD.

This clonotype was observed at least ten times. This chain uses TRBV20-1 with TRBJ1-2; the D gene is possibly TRBD1 (6 bases). CDR1 and CDR2 from the germline V gene are DFQATT and SNEGSKA (reference sequence). This CDR3 comprises 15 residues. Trimming pared 0 bases from V and 2 bases from J, leaving 13 bases between. This CDR3 is CSARDVGATNYGYTF. The CDR3 coding sequence is TGCAGTGCTAGAGATGTGGGGGCAACCAACTATGGCTACACCTTC.

The chain couples TRBV19 to TRBJ2-1; tentative D call: TRBD2 (7 bases). The CDR3 totals 15 residues. The germline V and J ends were trimmed by 6 bases and 7 bases, with 19 bases remaining between them. Germline V gene data show CDR1 as LNHDA and CDR2 as SQIVND (reference sequence). The CDR3 sequence: CASRGGAAWSNEQFF. CDR3 coding DNA: TGTGCCAGTAGGGGGGGGGCCGCGTGGAGTAATGAGCAGTTCTTC.

This clonotype was seen repeatedly, ten times or more. This sequence joins TRBV5-6 and TRBJ2-5, with D possibly matching TRBD2 (5 bases). CDR1 and CDR2 (germline): SGHDT, YYEEEE. CDR3 length: 14 residues. Trimming took off 2 bases at V and 5 bases at J, with 13 bases between the two ends. CDR3 bases: TGTGCCAGCAGCTTCCGGCTAGCCGGGGAGACCCAGTACTTC. Translating gives CASSFRLAGETQYF.

At least ten counts were recorded for this clonotype. V usage is TRBV20-1 and J usage is TRBJ1-1, with a tentative D call TRBD1 (5 bases). The germline V and J ends were trimmed by 4 bases and 1 base, with 10 bases remaining between them. CDR1 is DFQATT and CDR2 is SNEGSKA in the germline V gene (reference sequence). The CDR3 consists of 13 residues. CDR3 loop: CSAISGGNTEAFF. CDR3 DNA sequence: TGCAGTGCTATTTCCGGGGGGAACACTGAAGCTTTCTTT.

This clonotype has ten or more counts. The chain is built from TRBV20-1 and TRBJ2-5, with no clear D. Germline values: CDR1 DFQATT, CDR2 SNEGSKA (reference sequence). The CDR3 consists of 12 residues. Trimming removed 8 bases at V and 1 base at J, with 11 bases between. CDR3 residues: CSSSFLQETQYF. The CDR3 coding sequence is TGCAGTTCCTCGTTCCTCCAAGAGACCCAGTACTTC.

This clonotype was detected ten times or more. This chain uses TRBV20-1 with TRBJ2-3; D gene ambiguous. Germline lookup yields CDR1 DFQATT and CDR2 SNEGSKA (reference sequence). The length of the CDR3 is 15 residues. The germline V and J ends were trimmed by 5 bases and 1 base, with 16 bases remaining between them. The CDR3 protein is CSAAKLLFGTDTQYF. The CDR3 DNA sequence: TGCAGTGCTGCCAAGCTATTGTTCGGCACAGATACGCAGTATTTT.

This clonotype has ten or more counts. Sequence at one end of the junction differs from germline and may be a read error. V is TRBV7-2 and J is TRBJ1-5, with D tentatively TRBD1 (5 bases). CDR3 length: 13 residues. The V gene's germline CDR1 is SGHTA and CDR2 FQGNSA. The DNA for the CDR3 is TGCGCCAGCAGCTTGGGGGTAAATCAGCCCCAGCATTTT. It is translated as CASSLGVNQPQHF.

This clonotype was seen repeatedly, ten times or more. The gene calls are TRBV6-2 or TRBV6-3 and TRBJ1-2; tentatively, D is TRBD1 (6 bases). The CDR3 consists of 15 residues. Germline V gene data show CDR1 as MNHEY and CDR2 as SVGEGT. V lost 0 bases and J lost 4, with 12 bases in between. The CDR3 DNA sequence: TGTGCCAGCAGTTACTCCTCACAGGGCGTCTATGGCTACACCTTC. Residues: CASSYSSQGVYGYTF.

This clonotype was detected ten times or more. The rearrangement joins TRBV12-3 or TRBV12-4 to TRBJ2-3; possibly TRBD2 for D (6 bases). Deletions cut 7 bases from V and 6 bases from J, with 26 bases between. CDR3 size: 17 residues. CDR3 nucleotides: TGTGCCAGCATCTCCGCCCGCGAGCTTCGACGGGGGGATACGCAGTATTTT. Protein: CASISARELRRGDTQYF.

A few counts support this clonotype. This chain connects TRBV20-1 to TRBJ2-7; 16 positions match TRBD2. Germline V gene sequence: CDR1 DFQATT, CDR2 SNEGSKA (reference sequence). This CDR3 comprises 15 residues. V lost 3 bases, J lost 2 bases, and 1 base stayed unmatched. The CDR3 DNA reads TGCAGTGCTAGGGGACTAGCGGGAGGGGCCTACGAGCAGTACTTC. Translated: CSARGLAGGAYEQYF.

At least ten counts were recorded for this clonotype. J is TRBJ1-1 and V is TRBV7-3; tentatively, D is TRBD1 (5 bases). This CDR3 spans 13 amino acids. CDR1 is SGHTA and CDR2 is FQGTGA in the germline V gene. Trimming cost V 6 bases and J 7 bases, with 15 bases left between them. The CDR3: CASSSTGVVEAFF. CDR3 nucleotide sequence: TGTGCCAGCAGTTCGACGGGGGTGGTTGAAGCTTTCTTT.

DNA for the CDR3: TGTGCCAGCAGCCCCCCCCAGGACAGGGGCGAGCAGTACTTC. Its protein product is CASSPPQDRGEQYF. J is TRBJ2-7 and V is TRBV7-9; the match to TRBD1 covers 9 bases. The V gene's germline CDR1 is SEHNR and CDR2 FQNEAQ (reference sequence). The CDR3 is 14 residues long. The J segment lost 6 bases and the V segment lost 5 bases, leaving 8 bases of the junction unmatched.